Listed below are T cell receptor beta chains from one sample, sequenced in a study of cytomegalovirus exposure and HLA in healthy donors. The method was immunoSEQ multiplex PCR; TCRdb's version includes in-frame clones alone and lacks a portion of them. Its clone listing holds just under 90,000 clones. The sample was PBMCs. Every receptor here comes from a girl aged 10-17 years in good health and CMV-seropositive. Both conserved end residues are part of each CDR3. The D gene is left open where the match is weak.

v_gene	j_gene	d_gene	CDR3nt	CDR3aa
TRBV4-1	TRBJ1-2	TRBD1	TGCGCCAGCAGCCAATTCCGGACAGGGGGTGCCTATGGCTACACCTTC	CASSQFRTGGAYGYTF
TRBV6-1	TRBJ2-5	TRBD2	TGTGCCAGCAGTGAAGGACTAGCGGGGGGACAAGAGACCCAGTACTTC	CASSEGLAGGQETQYF
TRBV7-3	TRBJ2-1	TRBD1	TGTGCCAGCAGCCGACAGGGGGGCGCCTACAATGAGCAGTTCTTC	CASSRQGGAYNEQFF
TRBV7-6	TRBJ2-1	NA	TGTGCCAGCAGCCCAAGACAGGCGGGTGGCAATGAGCAGTTCTTC	CASSPRQAGGNEQFF
TRBV2	TRBJ2-7	NA	TGTGCCAGCGGGGTCGACAGGTACGAGCAGTACTTC	CASGVDRYEQYF
TRBV18	TRBJ2-1	NA	TGTGCCAGCTCACCACCGGACAGACTACGGGAGCAGTTCTTC	CASSPPDRLREQFF
TRBV7-2	TRBJ1-5	NA	TGTGCCAGCAGCTTAGTGTCACAGAGCAATCAGCCCCAGCATTTT	CASSLVSQSNQPQHF
TRBV7-9	TRBJ1-2	TRBD1	TGTGCCAGCAGCTCCGCCAATGACAGGGGATATGGCTACACCTTC	CASSSANDRGYGYTF
TRBV18	TRBJ1-5	NA	TGTGCCAGCTCACGACAGACCGATAGCAATCAGCCCCAGCATTTT	CASSRQTDSNQPQHF
TRBV28	TRBJ1-3	TRBD1	TGTGCCAGCAGTCGACCGGGACAGGGCTCTGGAAACACCATATATTTT	CASSRPGQGSGNTIYF
TRBV28	TRBJ1-2	NA	TGTGCCAGCAGTTCGGGACACCTTTTTTATGGCTACACCTTC	CASSSGHLFYGYTF
TRBV9	TRBJ1-5	NA	TGTGCCAGCAGCGTAGAGGGGGGGTTAGAACCCCAGCATTTT	CASSVEGGLEPQHF
TRBV29-1	TRBJ2-2	NA	TGCAGCGTGACAGGACAATACACCGGGGAGCTGTTTTTT	CSVTGQYTGELFF
TRBV27	TRBJ1-2	TRBD1	TGTGCCAGCAGTAGGACAGGGTTTGAGGGAAAAGGCTACACCTTC	CASSRTGFEGKGYTF
TRBV30	TRBJ1-1	TRBD1	TGTGCCTGGGGGACAGGGCGGAACACTGAAGCTTTCTTT	CAWGTGRNTEAFF
TRBV4-3	TRBJ1-5	NA	TGCGCCAGCAGCCAAGATTACGGGACATCGGCCCAGCCCCAGCATTTT	CASSQDYGTSAQPQHF
TRBV7-2	TRBJ1-5	NA	TGTGCCAGCAGCTCAGGGGTTCAGCCCCAGCATTTT	CASSSGVQPQHF
TRBV6-6	TRBJ1-1	TRBD1	TGTGCCAGCAGTCCCGGGACAGGGGCTGTGAGGACTGAAGCTTTCTTT	CASSPGTGAVRTEAFF
TRBV7-9	TRBJ1-6	TRBD1	TGTGCCAGCTTAGGGACAGGGGGCTCAGTTTCACCCCTCCACTTT	CASLGTGGSVSPLHF
TRBV6-5	TRBJ1-1	NA	TGTGCCAGCAGTTCCGAACAGGGACCTGAAGCTTTCTTT	CASSSEQGPEAFF
TRBV19	TRBJ1-6	NA	TGTGCCAGTAGCCCAATGAGGGGACTGTCCTATAATTCACCCCTCCACTTT	CASSPMRGLSYNSPLHF
TRBV18	TRBJ1-3	TRBD1	TGTGCCAGCTCACCACCCTACGACAGGGGTCACGGAAACACCATATATTTT	CASSPPYDRGHGNTIYF
TRBV7-2	TRBJ1-2	NA	TGTGCCAGCAGCTTAAAAGTAGACTATGGCTACACCTTC	CASSLKVDYGYTF
TRBV30	TRBJ2-5	NA	TGTGCCTGGAGTGGAGGTGGAGGAGAGACCCAGTACTTC	CAWSGGGGETQYF
TRBV19	TRBJ1-1	NA	TGTGCCAGTAGTAGACGGGGGGTACGAGACACTGAAGCTTTCTTT	CASSRRGVRDTEAFF
TRBV5-1	TRBJ2-2	NA	TGCGCCAGCAGCTTGGGCGGGTTGAACACCGGGGAGCTGTTTTTT	CASSLGGLNTGELFF
TRBV5-1	TRBJ2-5	TRBD2	TGCGCCAGCAGCGGGGGACTAGCGGGGGAGACCCAGTACTTC	CASSGGLAGETQYF
TRBV25-1	TRBJ2-2	TRBD1	TGTGCCAGCGGGACAGTCACCGGGGAGCTGTTTTTT	CASGTVTGELFF
TRBV7-6	TRBJ1-1	NA	TGTGCCAGCAGCTTAATAGGGGGGGACGTGAACACTGAAGCTTTCTTT	CASSLIGGDVNTEAFF
TRBV30	TRBJ2-5	TRBD1	TGTGCCTGGCGGACAGGCAGAGAGACCCAGTACTTC	CAWRTGRETQYF
TRBV9	TRBJ2-5	TRBD1	TGTGCCAGCAGCGTAGCTCCGGGACAGGGAGCGGAGACCCAGTACTTC	CASSVAPGQGAETQYF
TRBV6-6	TRBJ2-2	TRBD1	TGTGCCAGCAGTTTAAACAGGGGGCTAGACACCGGGGAGCTGTTTTTT	CASSLNRGLDTGELFF
TRBV7-2	TRBJ2-1	NA	TGTGCCAGCAGCTTAGGAGATGAGCAGTTCTTC	CASSLGDEQFF
TRBV6-8	TRBJ1-6	NA	TGTGCCAGCAGCATCCGGACAGAGATTAATTCACCCCTCCACTTT	CASSIRTEINSPLHF
TRBV27	TRBJ2-2	TRBD2	TGTGCCAGCAGTACTAGCGCTCTTCTTAACACCGGGGAGCTGTTTTTT	CASSTSALLNTGELFF
TRBV9	TRBJ2-5	TRBD2	TGTGCCAGCAGCGTAGGCCCTAGCGGGGGGGCAGAGACCCAGTACTTC	CASSVGPSGGAETQYF
TRBV7-2	TRBJ2-5	NA	TGTGCCAGCAGCGTAGGACGACGGGGAGGTGGGGAGACCCAGTACTTC	CASSVGRRGGGETQYF
TRBV10-3	TRBJ1-5	NA	TGTGCCATCAGTGACGGGTCACGAAATAGCAATCAGCCCCAGCATTTT	CAISDGSRNSNQPQHF
TRBV5-8	TRBJ1-2	TRBD1	TGTGCCAGCAGCTTGGGAGATTTTACCGGGACAGGGCGTAACTATGGCTACACCTTC	CASSLGDFTGTGRNYGYTF
TRBV6-1	TRBJ1-1	NA	TGTGCCAGCAGTCCGATAGGGTCGGGGACTGAAGCTTTCTTT	CASSPIGSGTEAFF